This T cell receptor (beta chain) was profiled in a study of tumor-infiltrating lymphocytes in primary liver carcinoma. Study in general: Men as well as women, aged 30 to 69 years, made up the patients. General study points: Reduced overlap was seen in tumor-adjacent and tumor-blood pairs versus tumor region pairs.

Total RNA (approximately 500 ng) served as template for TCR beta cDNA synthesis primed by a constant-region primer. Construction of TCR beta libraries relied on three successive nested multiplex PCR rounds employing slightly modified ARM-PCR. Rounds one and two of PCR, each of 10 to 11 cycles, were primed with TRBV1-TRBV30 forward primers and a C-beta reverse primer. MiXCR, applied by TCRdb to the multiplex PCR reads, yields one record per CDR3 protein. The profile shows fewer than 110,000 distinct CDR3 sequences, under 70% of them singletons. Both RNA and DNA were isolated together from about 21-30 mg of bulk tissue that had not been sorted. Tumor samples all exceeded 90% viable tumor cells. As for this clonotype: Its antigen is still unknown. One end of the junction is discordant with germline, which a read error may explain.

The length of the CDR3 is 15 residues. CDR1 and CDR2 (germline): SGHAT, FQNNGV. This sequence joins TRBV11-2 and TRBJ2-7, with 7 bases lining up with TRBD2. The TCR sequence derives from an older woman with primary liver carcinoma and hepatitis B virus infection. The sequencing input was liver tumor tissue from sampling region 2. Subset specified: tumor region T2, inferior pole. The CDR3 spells CGSSSTGGLSYEQNF. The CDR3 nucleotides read TGTGGCAGCAGCTCAACGGGGGGACTTTCCTACGAGCAGAACTTC.